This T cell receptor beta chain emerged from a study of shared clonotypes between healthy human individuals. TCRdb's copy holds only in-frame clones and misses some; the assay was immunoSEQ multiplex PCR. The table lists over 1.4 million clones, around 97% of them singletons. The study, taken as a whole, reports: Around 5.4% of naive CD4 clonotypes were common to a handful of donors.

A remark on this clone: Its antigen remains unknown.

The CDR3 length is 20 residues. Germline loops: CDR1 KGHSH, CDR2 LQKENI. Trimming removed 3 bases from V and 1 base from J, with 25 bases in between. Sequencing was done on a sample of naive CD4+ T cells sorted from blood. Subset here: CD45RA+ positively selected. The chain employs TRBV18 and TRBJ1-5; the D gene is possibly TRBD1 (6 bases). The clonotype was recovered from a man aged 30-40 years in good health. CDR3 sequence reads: CASSPGSSGRGIPSNQPQHF. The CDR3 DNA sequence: TGTGCCAGCTCACCGGGATCAAGTGGCAGGGGCATTCCAAGCAATCAGCCCCAGCATTTT. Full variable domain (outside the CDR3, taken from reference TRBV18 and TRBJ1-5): NAGVMQNPRHLVRRRGQEARLRCSPMKGHSHVYWYRQLPEEGLKFMVYLQKENIIDESGMPKERFSAEFPKEGPSILRIQQVVRGDSAAYFCASSPGSSGRGIPSNQPQHFGDGTRLSIL.